A selection of T cell receptor beta chains follows, all from one sample in a study of blood T cell repertoires in COVID-19. Sequenced by immunoSEQ multiplex PCR; TCRdb stores in-frame clones only, minus some. The table has about 150,000 clones, 78% seen once. Material: PBMCs or T cells enriched from blood (not recorded which). All receptors derive from a woman between 45 and 60 years old who had recovered from COVID-19. Each CDR3 is given with its conserved first and last residue. A D gene is named only where the DNA matches it firmly. Size is stated for part of the rows, as once, few or many counts, or as a class when the clone is expanded.

d_call,clone_size,v_call,j_call,cdr3_nt,cdr3_aa
TRBD2,NA,TRBV4-2,TRBJ2-6,TGTGCCAGCAGCCAACTGGGGGGGTCTGGGGCCAACGTCCTGACTTTC,CASSQLGGSGANVLTF
NA,NA,TRBV7-2,TRBJ2-1,TGTGCCAGCAGCTTACCTATTCTCGATGAGCAGTTCTTC,CASSLPILDEQFF
TRBD2,NA,TRBV18,TRBJ2-5,TGTGCCAGCTCACCAAGAGGAGGAGCGGGGGGGTTCCAAGAGACCCAGTACTTC,CASSPRGGAGGFQETQYF
NA,NA,TRBV5-1,TRBJ1-3,TGCGCCAGCAGCGACGGGGGGCCAGGAAACACCATATATTTT,CASSDGGPGNTIYF
NA,NA,TRBV28,TRBJ2-7,TGTGCCAGCAGTTTCAACAACTACGAGCAGTACTTC,CASSFNNYEQYF
NA,NA,TRBV24-1,TRBJ2-1,TGTGCCACCAGTGCGGAGCGGGACAATGAGCAGTTCTTC,CATSAERDNEQFF
NA,NA,TRBV5-1,TRBJ2-7,TGCGCCAGCAGCTTGAACGGTGGCGAGCAGTACTTC,CASSLNGGEQYF
NA,NA,TRBV28,TRBJ1-5,TGTGCCAGCAGCCACAATCAGCCCCAGCATTTT,CASSHNQPQHF
NA,once,TRBV6-5,TRBJ1-1,TGTGCCAGCAGGCCAGAGTGGGGGGAGAGCACTGAAGCTTTCTTT,CASRPEWGESTEAFF
NA,NA,TRBV12-3/TRBV12-4,TRBJ1-2,TGTGCCAGCAGTTTTGGGCAGGGACTCGGCTACACCTTC,CASSFGQGLGYTF
NA,NA,TRBV2,TRBJ1-6,TGTGCCAGTAGGACGGAGACAGCTTCACCCCTCCACTTT,CASRTETASPLHF
NA,NA,TRBV19,TRBJ2-2,TGTGCCACCGTACGAAAGGGGAGGGGGACCGGGGAGCTGTTTTTT,CATVRKGRGTGELFF
TRBD1,once,TRBV2,TRBJ1-6,TGTGCCAGCCTCGGCCGACAGGGTCGGGAGCATAATTCACCCCTCCACTTT,CASLGRQGREHNSPLHF
TRBD2,once,TRBV28,TRBJ2-2,TGTGCCAGCATCTCTTCTTCTCTCTCTGGGACTAGCGGGGACACCGGGGAGCTGTTTTTT,CASISSSLSGTSGDTGELFF
TRBD2,NA,TRBV11-2,TRBJ2-3,TGTGCCAGCAGCTTAGATGCCAGCGGGGGCGGCACAGATACGCAGTATTTT,CASSLDASGGGTDTQYF
TRBD1,NA,TRBV7-9,TRBJ1-2,TGTGCCAGCAGCTCGGACAGGGGAGATGGCTACACCTTC,CASSSDRGDGYTF
TRBD1,NA,TRBV6-5,TRBJ2-5,TGTGCCAGCAGTTCCCGGACAGGTCAAGAGACCCAGTACTTC,CASSSRTGQETQYF
NA,NA,TRBV2,TRBJ1-5,TGTGCCAGCAGCCGACAGACTAGCAATCAGCCCCAGCATTTT,CASSRQTSNQPQHF
TRBD2,NA,TRBV18,TRBJ2-5,TGTGCCAGCTCTCCCGGACGGGGGGGGCGAGAGACCCAGTACTTC,CASSPGRGGRETQYF
NA,NA,TRBV9,TRBJ2-1,TGTGCCAGCAGCGCAAGCCTATACAATGAGCAGTTCTTC,CASSASLYNEQFF
NA,NA,TRBV2,TRBJ1-2,TGTGCCACCACAAGGGGGTATGGCTACACCTTC,CATTRGYGYTF
NA,NA,TRBV12-5,TRBJ1-1,TGTGCTAGTGGTTTGGTGGGCAGGGGAGCTTTTGAAGCTTTCTTT,CASGLVGRGAFEAFF
NA,NA,TRBV28,TRBJ1-1,TGTGCCAGCAATACAGATGGGAGGAAAGTGAACACTGAAGCTTTCTTT,CASNTDGRKVNTEAFF
TRBD1,NA,TRBV18,TRBJ1-2,TGTGCCAGCTCACCACCCGGACAGGGCTATGGCTACACCTTC,CASSPPGQGYGYTF
TRBD1,NA,TRBV7-3,TRBJ1-4,TGTGCCAGCAGCTTAACAGCGGCAGGGGGCGATGAAAAACTGTTTTTT,CASSLTAAGGDEKLFF
TRBD1,NA,TRBV7-9,TRBJ1-5,TGTGCCAGCAGCTTTCAGACAGGGCGCGACAATCAGCCCCAGCATTTT,CASSFQTGRDNQPQHF
NA,NA,TRBV28,TRBJ2-6,TGTGCCAGCAGTTCAGCATGGAGGGCTGGGGCCAACGTCCTGACTTTC,CASSSAWRAGANVLTF
TRBD1,once,TRBV5-1,TRBJ1-1,TGCGCCAGCAGCTTCCAGGACAGGGGGGAAGTGAACACTGAAGCTTTCTTT,CASSFQDRGEVNTEAFF
NA,NA,TRBV9,TRBJ2-2,TGTGCCAGCACAGTGGGGTTAGGGAGCTCCGGGGAGCTGTTTTTT,CASTVGLGSSGELFF
NA,NA,TRBV28,TRBJ2-7,TGTGCCAGCAGTTCCCTGCTAGCGTCGGGCCCCCAGCAGTACTTC,CASSSLLASGPQQYF